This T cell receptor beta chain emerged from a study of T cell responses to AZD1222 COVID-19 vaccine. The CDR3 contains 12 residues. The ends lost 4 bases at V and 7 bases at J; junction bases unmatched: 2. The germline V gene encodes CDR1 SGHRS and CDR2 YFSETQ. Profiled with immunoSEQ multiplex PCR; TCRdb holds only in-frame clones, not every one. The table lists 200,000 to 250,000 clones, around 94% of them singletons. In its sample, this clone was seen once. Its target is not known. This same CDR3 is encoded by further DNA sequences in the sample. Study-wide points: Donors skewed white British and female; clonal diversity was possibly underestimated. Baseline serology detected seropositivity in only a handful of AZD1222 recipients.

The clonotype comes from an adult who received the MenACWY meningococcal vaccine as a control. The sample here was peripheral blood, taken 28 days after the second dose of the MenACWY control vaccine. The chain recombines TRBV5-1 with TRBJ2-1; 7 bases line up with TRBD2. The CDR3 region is CASSLGGNEQFF. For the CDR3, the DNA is TGCGCCAGCAGCCTCGGGGGGAATGAGCAGTTCTTC.